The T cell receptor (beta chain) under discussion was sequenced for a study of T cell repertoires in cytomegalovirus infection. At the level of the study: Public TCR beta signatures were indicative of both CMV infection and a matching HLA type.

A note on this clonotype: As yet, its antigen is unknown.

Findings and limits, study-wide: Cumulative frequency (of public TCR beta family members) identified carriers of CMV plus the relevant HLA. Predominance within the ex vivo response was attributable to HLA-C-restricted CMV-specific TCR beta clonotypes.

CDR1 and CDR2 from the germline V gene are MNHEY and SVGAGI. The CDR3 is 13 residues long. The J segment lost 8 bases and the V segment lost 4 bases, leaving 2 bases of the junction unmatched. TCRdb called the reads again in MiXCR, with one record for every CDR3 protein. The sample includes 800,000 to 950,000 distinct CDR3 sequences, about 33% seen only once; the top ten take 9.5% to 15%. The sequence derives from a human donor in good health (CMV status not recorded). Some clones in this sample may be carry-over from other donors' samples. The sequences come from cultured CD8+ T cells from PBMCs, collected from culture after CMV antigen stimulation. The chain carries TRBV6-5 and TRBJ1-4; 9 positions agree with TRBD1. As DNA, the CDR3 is TGTGCCAGCAGTTTTGGACAGGGGGAAAAACTGTTTTTT. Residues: CASSFGQGEKLFF.